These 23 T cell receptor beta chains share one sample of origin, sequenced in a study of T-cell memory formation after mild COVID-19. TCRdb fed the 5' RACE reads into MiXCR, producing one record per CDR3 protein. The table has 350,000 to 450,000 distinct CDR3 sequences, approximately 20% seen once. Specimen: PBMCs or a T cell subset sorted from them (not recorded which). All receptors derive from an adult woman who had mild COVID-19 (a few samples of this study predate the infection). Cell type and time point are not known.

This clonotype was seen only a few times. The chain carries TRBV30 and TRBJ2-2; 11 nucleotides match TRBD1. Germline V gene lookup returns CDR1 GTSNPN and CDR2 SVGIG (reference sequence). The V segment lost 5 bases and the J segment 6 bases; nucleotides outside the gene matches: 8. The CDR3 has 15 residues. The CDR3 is CAWFSPGQGAGELFF. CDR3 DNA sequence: TGTGCCTGGTTCTCACCGGGACAGGGGGCCGGGGAGCTGTTTTTT.

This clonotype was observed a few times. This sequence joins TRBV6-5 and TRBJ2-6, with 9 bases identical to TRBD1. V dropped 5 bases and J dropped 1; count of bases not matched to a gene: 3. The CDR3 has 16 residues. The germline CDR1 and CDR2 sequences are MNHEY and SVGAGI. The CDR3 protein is CASSRGQGSGANVLTF. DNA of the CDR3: TGTGCCAGCAGTCGGGGACAGGGTTCTGGGGCCAACGTCCTGACTTTC.

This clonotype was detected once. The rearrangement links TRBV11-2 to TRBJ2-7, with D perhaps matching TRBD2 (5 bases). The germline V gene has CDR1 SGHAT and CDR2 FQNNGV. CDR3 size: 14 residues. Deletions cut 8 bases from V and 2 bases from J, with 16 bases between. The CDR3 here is CASRASSNTYEQYF. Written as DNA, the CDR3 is TGTGCCAGCCGGGCTAGCTCAAACACCTACGAGCAGTACTTC.

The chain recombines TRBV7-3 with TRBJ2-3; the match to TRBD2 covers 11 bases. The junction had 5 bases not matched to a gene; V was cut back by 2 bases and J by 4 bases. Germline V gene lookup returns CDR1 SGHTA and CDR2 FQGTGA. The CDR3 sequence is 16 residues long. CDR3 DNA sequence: TGTGCCAGCAGCTTAGAAACTAGCGGGAGACCAGATACGCAGTATTTT. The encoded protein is CASSLETSGRPDTQYF.

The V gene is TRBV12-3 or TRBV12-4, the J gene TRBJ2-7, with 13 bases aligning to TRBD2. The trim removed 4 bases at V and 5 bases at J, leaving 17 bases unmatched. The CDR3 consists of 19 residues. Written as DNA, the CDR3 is TGTGCCAGCAGTTCTGGACTAGCGGGAGATGCGGCGCGGCACGACGAGCAGTACTTC. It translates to CASSSGLAGDAARHDEQYF.

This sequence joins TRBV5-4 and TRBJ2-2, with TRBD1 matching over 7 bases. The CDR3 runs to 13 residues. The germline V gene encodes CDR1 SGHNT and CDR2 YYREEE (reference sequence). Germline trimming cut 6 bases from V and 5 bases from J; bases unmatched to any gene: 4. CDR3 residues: CASMLQGTGELFF. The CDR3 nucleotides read TGTGCCAGCATGCTACAGGGGACCGGGGAGCTGTTTTTT.

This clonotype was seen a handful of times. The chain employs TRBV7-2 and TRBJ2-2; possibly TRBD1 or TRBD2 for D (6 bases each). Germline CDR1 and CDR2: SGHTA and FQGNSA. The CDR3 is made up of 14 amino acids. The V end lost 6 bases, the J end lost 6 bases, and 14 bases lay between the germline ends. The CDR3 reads CASSEGGVSGELFF. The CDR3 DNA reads TGTGCCAGCAGTGAGGGGGGCGTGTCCGGGGAGCTGTTTTTT.

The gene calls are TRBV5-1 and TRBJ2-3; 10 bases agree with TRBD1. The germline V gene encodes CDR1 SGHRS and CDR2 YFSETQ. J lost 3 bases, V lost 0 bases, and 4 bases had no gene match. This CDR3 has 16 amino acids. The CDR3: CASSLVTGQGTDTQYF. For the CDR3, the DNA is TGCGCCAGCAGCTTGGTAACGGGACAGGGGACAGATACGCAGTATTTT.

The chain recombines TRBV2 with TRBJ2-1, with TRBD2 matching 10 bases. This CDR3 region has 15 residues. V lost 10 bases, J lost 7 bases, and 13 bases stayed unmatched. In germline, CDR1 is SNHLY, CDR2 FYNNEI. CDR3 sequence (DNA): TGTGCCACTCGAAAAAAGCGGGAGGGCCTAAATGAGCAGTTCTTC. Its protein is CATRKKREGLNEQFF.

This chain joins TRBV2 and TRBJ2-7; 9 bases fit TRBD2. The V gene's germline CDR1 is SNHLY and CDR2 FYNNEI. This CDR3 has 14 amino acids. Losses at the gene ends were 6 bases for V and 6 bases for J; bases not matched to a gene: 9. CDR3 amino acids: CASSRSGSLVEQYF. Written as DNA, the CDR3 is TGTGCCAGCAGCCGTAGCGGGAGCTTGGTCGAGCAGTACTTC.

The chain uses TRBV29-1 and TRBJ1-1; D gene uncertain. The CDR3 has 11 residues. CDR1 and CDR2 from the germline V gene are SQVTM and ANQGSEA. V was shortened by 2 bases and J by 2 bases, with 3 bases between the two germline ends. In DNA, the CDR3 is TGCAGCGTTGAAACCAACACTGAAGCTTTCTTT. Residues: CSVETNTEAFF.

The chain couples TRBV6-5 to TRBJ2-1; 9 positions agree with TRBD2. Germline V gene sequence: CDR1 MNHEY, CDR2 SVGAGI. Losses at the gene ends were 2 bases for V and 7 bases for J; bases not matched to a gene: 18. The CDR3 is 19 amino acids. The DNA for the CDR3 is TGTGCCAGCAGTTACATCAAGGAGACTAGCGGCCCTCTGGAAAATGAGCAGTTCTTC. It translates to CASSYIKETSGPLENEQFF.

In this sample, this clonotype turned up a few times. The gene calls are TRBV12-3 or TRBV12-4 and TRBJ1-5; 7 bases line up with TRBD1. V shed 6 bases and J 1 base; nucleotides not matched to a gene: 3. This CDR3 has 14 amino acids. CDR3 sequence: CASRTGFSNQPQHF. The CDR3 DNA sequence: TGTGCCAGCAGGACAGGGTTCAGCAATCAGCCCCAGCATTTT.

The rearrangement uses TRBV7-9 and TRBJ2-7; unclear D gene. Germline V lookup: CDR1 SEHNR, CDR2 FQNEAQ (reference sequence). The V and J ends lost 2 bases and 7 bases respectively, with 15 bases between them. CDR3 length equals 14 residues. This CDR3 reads CASSLRNGFPEQYF. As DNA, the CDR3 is TGTGCCAGCAGCTTACGAAACGGATTCCCTGAGCAGTACTTC. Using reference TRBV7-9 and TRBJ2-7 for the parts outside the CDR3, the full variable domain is DTGVSQNPRHKITKRGQNVTFRCDPISEHNRLYWYRQTLGQGPEFLTYFQNEAQLEKSRLLSDRFSAERPKGSFSTLEIQRTEQGDSAMYLCASSLRNGFPEQYFGPGTRLTVT.

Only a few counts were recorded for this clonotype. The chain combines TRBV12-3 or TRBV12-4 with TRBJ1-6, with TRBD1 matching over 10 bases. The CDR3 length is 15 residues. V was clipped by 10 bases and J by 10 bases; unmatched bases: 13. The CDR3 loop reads CATQTGGRLSSPLHF. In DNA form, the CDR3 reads TGTGCCACCCAGACAGGGGGCCGTTTGTCGTCACCCCTCCACTTT.

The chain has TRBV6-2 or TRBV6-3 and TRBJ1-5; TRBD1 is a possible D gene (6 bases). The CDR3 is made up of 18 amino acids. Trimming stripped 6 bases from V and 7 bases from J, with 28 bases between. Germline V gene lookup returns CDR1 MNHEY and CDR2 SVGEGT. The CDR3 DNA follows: TGTGCCAGCAGACAAGCGGGACAACAAAGTTTGCGTAGACAGCCCCAGCATTTT. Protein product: CASRQAGQQSLRRQPQHF.

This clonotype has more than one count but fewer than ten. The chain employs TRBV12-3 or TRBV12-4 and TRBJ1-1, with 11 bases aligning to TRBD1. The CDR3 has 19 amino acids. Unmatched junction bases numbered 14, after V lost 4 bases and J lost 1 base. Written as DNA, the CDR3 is TGTGCCAGCAGTTCCAATGGACCCTGGACAGGGGGCGAGAACACTGAAGCTTTCTTT. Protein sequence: CASSSNGPWTGGENTEAFF.

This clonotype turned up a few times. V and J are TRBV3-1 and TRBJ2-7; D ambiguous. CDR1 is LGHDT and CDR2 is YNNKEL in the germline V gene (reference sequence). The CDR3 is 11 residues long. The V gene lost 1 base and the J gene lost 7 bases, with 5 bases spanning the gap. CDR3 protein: CASSQAQEQYF. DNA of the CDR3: TGTGCCAGCAGCCAAGCCCAAGAGCAGTACTTC.

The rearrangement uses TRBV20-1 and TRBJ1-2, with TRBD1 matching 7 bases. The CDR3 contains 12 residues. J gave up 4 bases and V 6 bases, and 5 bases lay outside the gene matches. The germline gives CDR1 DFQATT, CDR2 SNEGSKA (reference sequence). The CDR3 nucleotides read TGCAGTGCCCGGGACAGTTTCTATGGCTACACCTTC. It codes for CSARDSFYGYTF.

Here the CDR3 reads CASSFAGQTIGEQYF. CDR3 nucleotides: TGTGCCAGCAGCTTCGCAGGACAGACCATCGGCGAGCAGTACTTC. This chain links TRBV7-8 with TRBJ2-7; a possible D gene is TRBD1 (6 bases). V lost 3 bases and J 6 bases, leaving 18 bases between the germline ends. The germline gives CDR1 SGHVS, CDR2 FQNEAQ. The CDR3 sequence is 15 residues long.

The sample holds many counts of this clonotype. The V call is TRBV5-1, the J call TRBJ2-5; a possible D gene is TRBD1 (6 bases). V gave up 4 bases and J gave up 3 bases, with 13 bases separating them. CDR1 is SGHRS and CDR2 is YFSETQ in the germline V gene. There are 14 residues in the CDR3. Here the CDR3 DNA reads TGCGCCAGCAGCAGAGAAGGACAGAAAGAGACCCAGTACTTC. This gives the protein CASSREGQKETQYF.

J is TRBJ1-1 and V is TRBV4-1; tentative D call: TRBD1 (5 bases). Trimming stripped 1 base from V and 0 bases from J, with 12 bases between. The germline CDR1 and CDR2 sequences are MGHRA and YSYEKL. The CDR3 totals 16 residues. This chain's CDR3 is CASSQVQGTLNTEAFF. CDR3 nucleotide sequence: TGCGCCAGCAGCCAAGTCCAGGGAACACTGAACACTGAAGCTTTCTTT.

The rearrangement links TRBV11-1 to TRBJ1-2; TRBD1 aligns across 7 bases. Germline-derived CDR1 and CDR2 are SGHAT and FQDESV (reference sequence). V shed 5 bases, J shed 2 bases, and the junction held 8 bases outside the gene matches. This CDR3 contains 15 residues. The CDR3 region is CASSPWDSRNYGYTF. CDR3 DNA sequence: TGTGCCAGCAGCCCCTGGGACAGTAGAAACTATGGCTACACCTTC.